The 14 T cell receptor beta chains below all came from one sample that was sequenced in a study of blood T cell repertoires in COVID-19. Using immunoSEQ multiplex PCR, the repertoire was profiled, and TCRdb retains in-frame clones only, with some absent. The table has 250,000 or so clones, around 90% seen once. The sequenced material came from peripheral blood. The receptors were gathered from a woman in her sixties or seventies with COVID-19, enrolled during active disease.

V usage is TRBV4-2 and J usage is TRBJ1-2; D is perhaps TRBD1 (6 bases). V was cut by 1 base and J by 7 bases, with 16 bases left in between. The V gene's germline CDR1 is LGHNA and CDR2 YNFKEQ. This CDR3 is 15 amino acids long. CDR3 bases: TGTGCCAGCAGCCAAGCCGGGGGGGCGCTTCTTGGCTACACCTTC. As protein: CASSQAGGALLGYTF.

The chain couples TRBV28 to TRBJ1-5; the match to TRBD1 covers 7 bases. The CDR3 covers 13 residues. Germline V gene sequence: CDR1 MDHEN, CDR2 SYDVKM. Losses at the gene ends were 6 bases for V and 9 bases for J; bases not matched to a gene: 8. The DNA of the CDR3 is TGTGCCAGCAGCCTGACAGGGATTGGGCCCCAGCATTTT. It specifies CASSLTGIGPQHF.

The gene calls are TRBV2 and TRBJ1-4, with D possibly TRBD1 on 5 matching bases. The CDR3 sequence is 13 residues long. CDR1 SNHLY and CDR2 FYNNEI come from the germline V gene. V was shortened by 5 bases and J by 11 bases, with 15 bases between the two germline ends. The CDR3 region has the DNA TGTGCCAGCAGTCCCCAAGGGGCCGGGAAACTGTTTTTT. Translated, it gives CASSPQGAGKLFF. Filled out from reference TRBV2 and TRBJ1-4, the complete variable domain reads EPEVTQTPSHQVTQMGQEVILRCVPISNHLYFYWYRQILGQKVEFLVSFYNNEISEKSEIFDDQFSVERPDGSNFTLKIRSTKLEDSAMYFCASSPQGAGKLFFGSGTQLSVL.

This chain uses TRBV9 with TRBJ2-2; 12 positions match TRBD2. Germline loops: CDR1 SGDLS, CDR2 YYNGEE. This CDR3 is built from 17 residues. The trim removed 1 base at V and 5 bases at J, leaving 6 bases unmatched. The CDR3 sequence is CASSVSPGTSGTGELFF. The CDR3 DNA follows: TGTGCCAGCAGCGTATCACCCGGGACTAGCGGGACCGGGGAGCTGTTTTTT.

This clone occurred once. V and J are TRBV6-2 or TRBV6-3 and TRBJ1-4; D call uncertain. CDR3 length: 12 amino acids. CDR1 MNHEY and CDR2 SVGEGT come from the germline V gene. V was shortened by 0 bases and J by 10 bases, with 6 bases between the two germline ends. The CDR3 DNA sequence: TGTGCCAGCAGTTACTCCGGAGGAAAACTGTTTTTT. Translation: CASSYSGGKLFF.

The CDR3 sequence: CASRGAGKAGGRTETQYF. CDR3 sequence (DNA): TGTGCCAGCAGGGGGGCAGGGAAGGCGGGAGGGAGGACCGAGACCCAGTACTTC. The J gene is TRBJ2-5, the V gene TRBV13; TRBD2 aligns across 9 bases. CDR3 length: 18 residues. The germline V gene encodes CDR1 PRHDT and CDR2 FYEKMQ (reference sequence). The V gene end was trimmed by 6 bases and the J gene end by 5 bases; junction bases not matched to a gene: 19. The whole variable domain, filled in from reference TRBV13 and TRBJ2-5, reads AAGVIQSPRHLIKEKRETATLKCYPIPRHDTVYWYQQGPGQDPQFLISFYEKMQSDKGSIPDRFSAQQFSDYHSELNMSSLELGDSALYFCASRGAGKAGGRTETQYFGPGTRLLVL.

A few counts support this clone. This chain links TRBV18 with TRBJ2-1, with TRBD2 matching 14 bases. This CDR3 is built from 15 residues. V lost 5 bases to trimming and J lost 6 bases; unmatched junction nucleotides: 3. Germline loops: CDR1 KGHSH, CDR2 LQKENI. CDR3 DNA: TGTGCCAGCTCAGGACTAGCGGGAGGCCGCAATGAGCAGTTCTTC. Translated, it gives CASSGLAGGRNEQFF. Complete variable domain (other parts from reference TRBV18 and TRBJ2-1): NAGVMQNPRHLVRRRGQEARLRCSPMKGHSHVYWYRQLPEEGLKFMVYLQKENIIDESGMPKERFSAEFPKEGPSILRIQQVVRGDSAAYFCASSGLAGGRNEQFFGPGTRLTVL.

V gene TRBV28 combines with J gene TRBJ2-3, with a weak D call TRBD1 (5 bases). The ends were cut back, 3 bases at V and 2 bases at J, with 12 bases in the middle. This CDR3 region has 15 residues. Germline CDR1 reads MDHEN; CDR2 reads SYDVKM. The CDR3 nucleotides read TGTGCCAGCAGTTTCTCAGGACAACCCACAGATACGCAGTATTTT. This gives the protein CASSFSGQPTDTQYF.

The chain links TRBV3-1 (or the pseudogene TRBV3-2) to TRBJ1-4; D call uncertain. V was shortened by 1 base and J by 1 base, with 7 bases between the two germline ends. Germline CDR1 is LGHDT and CDR2 is YNNKEL (reference sequence). The CDR3 extends over 15 amino acids. DNA for the CDR3: TGTGCCAGCAGCCAAGTCCGAGGAACTAATGAAAAACTGTTTTTT. Its translation is CASSQVRGTNEKLFF.

V gene TRBV28 combines with J gene TRBJ2-7; 8 positions match TRBD1. The V gene end was trimmed by 4 bases and the J gene end by 7 bases; junction bases not matched to a gene: 24. The CDR3 runs to 19 residues. Germline lookup yields CDR1 MDHEN and CDR2 SYDVKM. CDR3 in amino acids: CASSSPGTGRNTRHREQYF. The CDR3 nucleotides are TGTGCCAGCAGTTCACCCGGGACAGGCCGAAATACCCGACATCGGGAGCAGTACTTC. The variable domain in full, with the rest retrieved from reference TRBV28 and TRBJ2-7, is DVKVTQSSRYLVKRTGEKVFLECVQDMDHENMFWYRQDPGLGLRLIYFSYDVKMKEKGDIPEGYSVSREKKERFSLILESASTNQTSMYLCASSSPGTGRNTRHREQYFGPGTRLTVT.

The chain links TRBV2 to TRBJ1-1, with D possibly being TRBD1 (5 bases). V lost 5 bases, J lost 0 bases, and 10 bases lay in between. The CDR3 loop spans 14 amino acids. Germline V CDR1 and CDR2: SNHLY, FYNNEI. CDR3 DNA: TGTGCCAGCAGTCAGACAGCTTTGAACACTGAAGCTTTCTTT. This gives the protein CASSQTALNTEAFF. The complete variable domain, with remaining parts taken from reference TRBV2 and TRBJ1-1, reads EPEVTQTPSHQVTQMGQEVILRCVPISNHLYFYWYRQILGQKVEFLVSFYNNEISEKSEIFDDQFSVERPDGSNFTLKIRSTKLEDSAMYFCASSQTALNTEAFFGQGTRLTVV.

The J gene is TRBJ2-7, the V gene TRBV29-1; possible D gene TRBD1, 5 bases. Germline V gene sequence: CDR1 SQVTM, CDR2 ANQGSEA. Trimming left V 4 bases short and J 2 bases short, with 6 bases between. This CDR3 is built from 11 residues. The CDR3: CSVGGPYEQYF. In nucleotides, the CDR3 is TGCAGCGTTGGGGGCCCCTACGAGCAGTACTTC.

V gene TRBV28 combines with J gene TRBJ2-4, with TRBD2 matching over 8 bases. V shed 8 bases and J 6 bases; nucleotides not matched to a gene: 6. The CDR3 length is 13 residues. The germline V gene has CDR1 MDHEN and CDR2 SYDVKM. This chain's CDR3 is CASSAGDGNIQYF. As DNA, the CDR3 is TGTGCCAGCTCAGCGGGAGACGGAAACATTCAGTACTTC.

The chain uses TRBV5-1 and TRBJ1-1; TRBD1 matches at 9 bases. V trimming: 1 base; J trimming: 4 bases; junction bases outside the gene matches: 2. The CDR3 is 14 amino acids. Germline loops: CDR1 SGHRS, CDR2 YFSETQ. The CDR3 loop reads CASSLTGGVTEAFF. The CDR3 DNA sequence: TGCGCCAGCAGCTTGACAGGGGGCGTCACTGAAGCTTTCTTT. The full variable domain, with the rest looked up from reference TRBV5-1 and TRBJ1-1, is KAGVTQTPRYLIKTRGQQVTLSCSPISGHRSVSWYQQTPGQGLQFLFEYFSETQRNKGNFPGRFSGRQFSNSRSEMNVSTLELGDSALYLCASSLTGGVTEAFFGQGTRLTVV.